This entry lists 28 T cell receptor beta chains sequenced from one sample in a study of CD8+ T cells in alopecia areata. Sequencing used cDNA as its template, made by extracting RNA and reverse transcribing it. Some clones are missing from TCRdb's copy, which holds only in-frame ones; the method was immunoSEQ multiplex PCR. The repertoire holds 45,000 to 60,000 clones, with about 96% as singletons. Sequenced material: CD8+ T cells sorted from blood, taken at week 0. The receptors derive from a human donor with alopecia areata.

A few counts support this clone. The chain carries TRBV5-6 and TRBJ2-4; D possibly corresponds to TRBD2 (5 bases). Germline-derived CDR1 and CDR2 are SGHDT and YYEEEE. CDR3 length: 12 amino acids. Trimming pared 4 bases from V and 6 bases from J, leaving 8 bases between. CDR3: CASSPAGNIQYF. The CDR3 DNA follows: TGTGCCAGCAGCCCGGCGGGAAACATTCAGTACTTC.

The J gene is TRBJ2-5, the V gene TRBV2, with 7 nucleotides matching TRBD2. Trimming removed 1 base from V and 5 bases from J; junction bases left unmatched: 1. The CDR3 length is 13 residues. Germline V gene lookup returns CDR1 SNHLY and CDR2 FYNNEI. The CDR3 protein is CASSEGRGETQYF. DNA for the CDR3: TGTGCCAGCAGTGAAGGGCGGGGGGAGACCCAGTACTTC.

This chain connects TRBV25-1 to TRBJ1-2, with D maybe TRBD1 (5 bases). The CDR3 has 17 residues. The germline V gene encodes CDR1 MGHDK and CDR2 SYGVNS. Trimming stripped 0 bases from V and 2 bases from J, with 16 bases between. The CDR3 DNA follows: TGTGCCAGCAGTGAATATGGAGGACGTTGGGGGAACTATGGCTACACCTTC. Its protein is CASSEYGGRWGNYGYTF.

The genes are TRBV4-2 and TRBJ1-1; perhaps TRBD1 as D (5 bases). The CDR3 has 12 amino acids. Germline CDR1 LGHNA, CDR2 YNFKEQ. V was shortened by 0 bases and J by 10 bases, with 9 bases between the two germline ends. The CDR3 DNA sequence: TGTGCCAGCAGCCAAGAGGTGGGGCGAGCTTTCTTT. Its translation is CASSQEVGRAFF.

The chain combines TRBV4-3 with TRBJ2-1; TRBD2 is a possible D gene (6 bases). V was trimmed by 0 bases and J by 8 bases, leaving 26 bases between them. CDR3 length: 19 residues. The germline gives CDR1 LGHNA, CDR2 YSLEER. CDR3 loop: CASSQEPGVVARFVDEQFF. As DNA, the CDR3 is TGCGCCAGCAGCCAAGAACCGGGGGTCGTAGCGCGGTTCGTGGATGAGCAGTTCTTC.

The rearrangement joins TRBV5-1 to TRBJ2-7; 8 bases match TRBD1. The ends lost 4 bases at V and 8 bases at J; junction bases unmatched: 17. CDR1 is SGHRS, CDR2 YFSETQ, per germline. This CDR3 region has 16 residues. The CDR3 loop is CASSDKDRDRNAQQYF. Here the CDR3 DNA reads TGCGCCAGCAGCGACAAAGACCGGGACAGGAACGCGCAGCAGTACTTC.

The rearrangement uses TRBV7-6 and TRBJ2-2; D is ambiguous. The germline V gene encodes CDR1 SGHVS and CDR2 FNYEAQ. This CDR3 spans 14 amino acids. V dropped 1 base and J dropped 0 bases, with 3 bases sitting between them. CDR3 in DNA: TGTGCCAGCAGCTTAGAACCGAACACCGGGGAGCTGTTTTTT. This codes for CASSLEPNTGELFF.

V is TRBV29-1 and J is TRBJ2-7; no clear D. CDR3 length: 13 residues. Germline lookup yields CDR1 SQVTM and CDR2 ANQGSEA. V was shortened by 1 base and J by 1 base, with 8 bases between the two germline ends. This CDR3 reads CSVEVATSYEQYF. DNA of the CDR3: TGCAGCGTTGAAGTAGCCACTTCCTACGAGCAGTACTTC.

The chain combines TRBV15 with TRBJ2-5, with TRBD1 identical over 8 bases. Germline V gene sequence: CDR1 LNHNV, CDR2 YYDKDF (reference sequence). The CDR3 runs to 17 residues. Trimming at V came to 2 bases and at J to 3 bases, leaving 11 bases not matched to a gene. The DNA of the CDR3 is TGTGCCACCAGCAGATCTAAACCAAGGACAGGGAAAGAGACCCAGTACTTC. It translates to CATSRSKPRTGKETQYF.

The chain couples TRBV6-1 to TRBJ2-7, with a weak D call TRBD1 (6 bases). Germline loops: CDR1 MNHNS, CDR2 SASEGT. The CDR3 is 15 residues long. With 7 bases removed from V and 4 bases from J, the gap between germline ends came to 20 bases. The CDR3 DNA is TGTGCCAGCAACCCGACAGGAGCATGGGGTTACGAGCAGTACTTC. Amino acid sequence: CASNPTGAWGYEQYF.

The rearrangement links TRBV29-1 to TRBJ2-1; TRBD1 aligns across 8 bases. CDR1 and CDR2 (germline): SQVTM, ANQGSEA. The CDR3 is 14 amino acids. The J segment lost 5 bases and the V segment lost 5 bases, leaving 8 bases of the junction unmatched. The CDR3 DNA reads TGCAGCGTTTTCCCGGGACAGGCCGACAATGAGCAGTTCTTC. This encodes CSVFPGQADNEQFF.

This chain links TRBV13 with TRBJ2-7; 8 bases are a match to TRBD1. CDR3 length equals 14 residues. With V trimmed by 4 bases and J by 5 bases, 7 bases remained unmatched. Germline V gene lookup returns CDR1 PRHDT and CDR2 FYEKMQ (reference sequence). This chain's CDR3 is CASSSGTGLNEQYF. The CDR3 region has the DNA TGTGCCAGCAGCTCCGGGACAGGTCTCAACGAGCAGTACTTC.

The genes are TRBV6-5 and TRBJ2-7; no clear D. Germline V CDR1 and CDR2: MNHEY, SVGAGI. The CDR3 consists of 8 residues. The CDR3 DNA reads TGTCCTACCTACGAGCAGTACTTC. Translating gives CPTYEQYF.

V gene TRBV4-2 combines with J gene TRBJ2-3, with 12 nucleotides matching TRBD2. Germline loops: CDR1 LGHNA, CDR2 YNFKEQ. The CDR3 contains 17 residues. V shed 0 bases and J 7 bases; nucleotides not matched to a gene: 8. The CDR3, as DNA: TGTGCCAGCAGCCAAGAGGCTAGCGGGGGGGCCTCATATACGCAGTATTTT. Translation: CASSQEASGGASYTQYF.

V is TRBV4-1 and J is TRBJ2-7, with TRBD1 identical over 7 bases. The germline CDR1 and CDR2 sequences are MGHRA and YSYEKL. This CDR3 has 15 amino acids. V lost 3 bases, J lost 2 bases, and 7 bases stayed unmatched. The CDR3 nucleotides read TGCGCCAGCAGCCAGTGGGACAGCCTCGCCTACGAGCAGTACTTC. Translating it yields CASSQWDSLAYEQYF.

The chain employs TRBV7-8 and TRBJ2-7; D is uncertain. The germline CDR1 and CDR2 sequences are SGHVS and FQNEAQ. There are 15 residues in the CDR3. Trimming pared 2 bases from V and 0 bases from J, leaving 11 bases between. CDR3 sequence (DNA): TGTGCCAGCAGCTTAATAGGGTTCAGCTCCTACGAGCAGTACTTC. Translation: CASSLIGFSSYEQYF.

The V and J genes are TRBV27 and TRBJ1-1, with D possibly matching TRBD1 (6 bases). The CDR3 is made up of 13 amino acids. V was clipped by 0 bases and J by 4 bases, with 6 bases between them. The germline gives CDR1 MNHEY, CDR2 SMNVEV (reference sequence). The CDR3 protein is CASSLSGGTEAFF. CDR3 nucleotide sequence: TGTGCCAGCAGTTTATCAGGGGGCACTGAAGCTTTCTTT.

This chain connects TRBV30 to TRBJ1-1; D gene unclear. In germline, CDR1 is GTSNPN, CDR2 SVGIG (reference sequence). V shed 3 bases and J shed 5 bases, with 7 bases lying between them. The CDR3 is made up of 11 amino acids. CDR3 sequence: CAWRWGTEAFF. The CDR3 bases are TGTGCCTGGAGGTGGGGAACTGAAGCTTTCTTT. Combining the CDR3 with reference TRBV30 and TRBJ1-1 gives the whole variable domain SQTIHQWPATLVQPVGSPLSLECTVEGTSNPNLYWYRQAAGRGLQLLFYSVGIGQISSEVPQNLSASRPQDRQFILSSKKLLLSDSGFYLCAWRWGTEAFFGQGTRLTVV.

CDR3: CASSLAKRGVGQPQHF. The CDR3 nucleotides are TGTGCCAGCAGCTTAGCTAAGAGGGGGGTCGGTCAGCCCCAGCATTTT. The rearrangement uses TRBV7-8 and TRBJ1-5, with a weak D call TRBD1 (6 bases). The CDR3 is made up of 16 amino acids. Germline loops: CDR1 SGHVS, CDR2 FQNEAQ. Trimming took off 0 bases at V and 6 bases at J, with 15 bases between the two ends. The complete variable domain, with remaining parts taken from reference TRBV7-8 and TRBJ1-5, reads GAGVSQSPRYKVAKRGQDVALRCDPISGHVSLFWYQQALGQGPEFLTYFQNEAQLDKSGLPSDRFFAERPEGSVSTLKIQRTQQEDSAVYLCASSLAKRGVGQPQHFGDGTRLSIL.

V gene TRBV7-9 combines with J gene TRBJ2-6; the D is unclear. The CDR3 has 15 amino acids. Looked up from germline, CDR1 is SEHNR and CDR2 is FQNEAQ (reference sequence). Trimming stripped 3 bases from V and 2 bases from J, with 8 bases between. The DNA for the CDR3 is TGTGCCAGCAGCTTCCGAACAGCTGGGGCCAACGTCCTGACTTTC. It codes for CASSFRTAGANVLTF.

CDR3 loop: CAAIRDNEQFF. CDR3 nucleotides: TGTGCCGCCATTAGGGACAATGAGCAGTTCTTC. The V gene is TRBV19, the J gene TRBJ2-1; D unresolved. Trimming pared 11 bases from V and 5 bases from J, leaving 10 bases between. Germline CDR1 reads LNHDA; CDR2 reads SQIVND (reference sequence). There are 11 residues in the CDR3.

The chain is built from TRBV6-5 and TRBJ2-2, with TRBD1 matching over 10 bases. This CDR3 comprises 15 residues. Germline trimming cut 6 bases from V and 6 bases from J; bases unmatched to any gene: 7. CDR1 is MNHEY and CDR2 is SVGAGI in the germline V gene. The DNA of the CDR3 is TGTGCCAGCAGGGCCGGGACAGGGGAGGCCGGGGAGCTGTTTTTT. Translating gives CASRAGTGEAGELFF.

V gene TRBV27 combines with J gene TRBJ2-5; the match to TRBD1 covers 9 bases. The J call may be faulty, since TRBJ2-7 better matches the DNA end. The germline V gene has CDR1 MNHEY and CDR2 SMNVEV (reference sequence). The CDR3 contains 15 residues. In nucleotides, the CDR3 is TGTGCCAGCAGTTTATTCGGGACAGGGCTGCACGAGCAGTACTTC. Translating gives CASSLFGTGLHEQYF.

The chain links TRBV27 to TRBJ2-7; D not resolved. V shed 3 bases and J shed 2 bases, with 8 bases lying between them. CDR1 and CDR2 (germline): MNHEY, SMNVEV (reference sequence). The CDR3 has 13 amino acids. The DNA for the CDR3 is TGTGCCAGCAGTTTGGGCAGGACCTACGAGCAGTACTTC. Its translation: CASSLGRTYEQYF.

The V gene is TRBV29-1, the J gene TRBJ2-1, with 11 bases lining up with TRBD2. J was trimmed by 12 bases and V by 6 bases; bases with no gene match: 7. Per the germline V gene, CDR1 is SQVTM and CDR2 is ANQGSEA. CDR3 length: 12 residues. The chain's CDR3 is CSVPSGGPVQFF. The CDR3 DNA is TGCAGCGTCCCTAGCGGGGGGCCAGTGCAGTTCTTC.

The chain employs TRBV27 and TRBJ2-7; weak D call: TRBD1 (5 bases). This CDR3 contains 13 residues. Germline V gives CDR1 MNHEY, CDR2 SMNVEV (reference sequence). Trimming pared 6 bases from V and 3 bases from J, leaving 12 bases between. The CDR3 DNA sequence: TGTGCCAGCAGACACACGACAGACTACGAGCAGTACTTC. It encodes CASRHTTDYEQYF.

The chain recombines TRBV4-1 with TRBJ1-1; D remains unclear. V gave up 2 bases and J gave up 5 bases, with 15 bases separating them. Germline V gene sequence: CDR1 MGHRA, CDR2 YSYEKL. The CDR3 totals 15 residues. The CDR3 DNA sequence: TGCGCCAGCAGCCAAACTGAGGTCCCGGAGACTGAAGCTTTCTTT. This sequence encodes CASSQTEVPETEAFF.

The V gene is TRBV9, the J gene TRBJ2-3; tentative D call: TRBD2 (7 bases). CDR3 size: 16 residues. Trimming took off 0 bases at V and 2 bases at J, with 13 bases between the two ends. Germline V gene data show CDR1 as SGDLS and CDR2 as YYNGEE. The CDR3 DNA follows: TGTGCCAGCAGCGTAGGAGGGGGGGACCCCACAGATACGCAGTATTTT. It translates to CASSVGGGDPTDTQYF.